This T cell receptor (beta chain) was documented in a study of blood T cell repertoires in COVID-19. Using immunoSEQ multiplex PCR, the repertoire was profiled, and TCRdb retains in-frame clones only, with some absent. The sample holds about 280,000 clones, nearly 90% seen once. J gave up 4 bases and V 4 bases, and 12 bases lay outside the gene matches. The CDR3 has 18 amino acids. Per the germline V gene, CDR1 is KGHDR and CDR2 is SFDVKD. Sequencing was performed on PBMCs or T cells enriched from blood (not recorded which). The chain joins TRBV24-1 to TRBJ2-1; the match to TRBD2 covers 10 bases. The origin of this receptor is a woman in her fifties or sixties who had recovered from COVID-19. The CDR3 nucleotides read TGTGCCACCAGTGACTCTGCTACAGCGGGAGGGGGGTACAATGAGCAGTTCTTC. The encoded protein is CATSDSATAGGGYNEQFF.